The rows below give T cell receptor beta chains drawn from one sample of a study of T cells in Graves' hyperthyroidism and ophthalmopathy. TCRdb used MiXCR to reprocess the multiplex PCR reads, holding one entry per CDR3 protein. This table has around 620,000 distinct CDR3 sequences, around 42% appearing once. Sample: peripheral blood or thyroid tissue (not recorded which). Every receptor here comes from an adult woman with Graves' disease, either hyperthyroidism or ophthalmopathy (not recorded which). Both conserved end residues are part of each CDR3. The D gene is left open where the match is weak. The size entry is marked missing in some rows and otherwise reads once, few, many or a size class.

V gene: TRBV10-3
J gene: TRBJ1-3
D gene: -
clone size: -
CDR3 DNA: TGTGCCATCAGTGAGTTGGAGACCATATATTTT
CDR3 protein: CAISELETIYF

V gene: TRBV4-1
J gene: TRBJ1-5
D gene: -
clone size: -
CDR3 DNA: TGCGCCAGCAGCCAAAGGGGCCTAGCGCAAGAGACCCAGCATTTT
CDR3 protein: CASSQRGLAQETQHF

V gene: TRBV7-7
J gene: TRBJ1-4
D gene: -
clone size: few
CDR3 DNA: TGTGCTAGCAGCTTATCGGCGGGAGAAAAACTGTTTTTT
CDR3 protein: CASSLSAGEKLFF

V gene: TRBV10-1
J gene: TRBJ1-2
D gene: -
clone size: -
CDR3 DNA: TGCGCCAGCAGTGAACAGGAGTTAGACTATGGCTACACCTTC
CDR3 protein: CASSEQELDYGYTF

V gene: TRBV7-9
J gene: TRBJ1-5
D gene: -
clone size: once
CDR3 DNA: TGTGCCAGCAGCCACCGGGAATCCTCTCAGCATTTT
CDR3 protein: CASSHRESSQHF

V gene: TRBV10-3
J gene: TRBJ2-7
D gene: -
clone size: many
CDR3 DNA: TGTGCCACAGGGGATGGGGAGCAGTACTTC
CDR3 protein: CATGDGEQYF

V gene: TRBV5-1
J gene: TRBJ2-7
D gene: -
clone size: -
CDR3 DNA: TGCGCCAGCAGCACGGTAATAACGAGGACAGCCTACGAGCAGTACTTC
CDR3 protein: CASSTVITRTAYEQYF

V gene: TRBV10-3
J gene: TRBJ2-5
D gene: TRBD2
clone size: -
CDR3 DNA: TGTGCCATCAGTGGGGGACTAGCGGCCGAGACCCAGTACTTC
CDR3 protein: CAISGGLAAETQYF

V gene: TRBV12-3/TRBV12-4
J gene: TRBJ2-5
D gene: TRBD1
clone size: -
CDR3 DNA: TGTGCCAGCAGTCGACCGGGACAGGGGGCCGTAGAGACCCAGTACTTC
CDR3 protein: CASSRPGQGAVETQYF

V gene: TRBV25-1
J gene: TRBJ1-2
D gene: TRBD1
clone size: -
CDR3 DNA: TGTGCCAGCAGTGAGACTGGGACAGCAAGGTATGGCTACACCTTC
CDR3 protein: CASSETGTARYGYTF

V gene: TRBV25-1
J gene: TRBJ2-3
D gene: -
clone size: -
CDR3 DNA: TGTGCCAGCTGGGGGGGACACCAGTATTTT
CDR3 protein: CASWGGHQYF

V gene: TRBV20-1
J gene: TRBJ2-2
D gene: -
clone size: -
CDR3 DNA: TGCAGTGCTAGAGTGACATCGGGGTGGAACGGGGAGCTGTTTTTT
CDR3 protein: CSARVTSGWNGELFF

V gene: TRBV2
J gene: TRBJ1-4
D gene: TRBD1
clone size: many
CDR3 DNA: TGTGCCAGCCAAGATAGGGGGCGCGAAAATGAAAAACTGTTTTTT
CDR3 protein: CASQDRGRENEKLFF

V gene: TRBV6-1
J gene: TRBJ1-2
D gene: -
clone size: many
CDR3 DNA: TGTGCCAGCAGTCTAGATGGGGGCTGGTATGGCTACACCTTC
CDR3 protein: CASSLDGGWYGYTF

V gene: TRBV11-2
J gene: TRBJ2-7
D gene: -
clone size: -
CDR3 DNA: TGTGCCAGCAGCTTAGTACAGGGACCCTACGAGCAGTACTTC
CDR3 protein: CASSLVQGPYEQYF

V gene: TRBV5-1
J gene: TRBJ2-3
D gene: -
clone size: -
CDR3 DNA: TGCGCCAGCAGCCCGGACAGCGTCGCGGATACGCAGTATTTT
CDR3 protein: CASSPDSVADTQYF

V gene: TRBV29-1
J gene: TRBJ2-7
D gene: TRBD1
clone size: -
CDR3 DNA: TGCAGCGTCGGACAGGTGGGCTACGAGCAGTACTTC
CDR3 protein: CSVGQVGYEQYF

V gene: TRBV7-9
J gene: TRBJ2-7
D gene: TRBD1
clone size: -
CDR3 DNA: TGTGCCAGCAGCGTGACAGGGGTGGCGGGGGAGCAGTACTTC
CDR3 protein: CASSVTGVAGEQYF

V gene: TRBV25-1
J gene: TRBJ1-1
D gene: -
clone size: many
CDR3 DNA: TGTGCCAGCAGCAGGAGCGAAAACACTGAAGCTTTCTTT
CDR3 protein: CASSRSENTEAFF

V gene: TRBV29-1
J gene: TRBJ1-1
D gene: -
clone size: few
CDR3 DNA: TGCAGCGCCCAAGGACAGACCACTGAAGCTTTCTTT
CDR3 protein: CSAQGQTTEAFF

V gene: TRBV7-9
J gene: TRBJ1-1
D gene: -
clone size: few
CDR3 DNA: TGTGCCAGCGGGGAGGGGGGGGGCAAAGCTTTCTTT
CDR3 protein: CASGEGGGKAFF

V gene: TRBV7-9
J gene: TRBJ2-6
D gene: -
clone size: -
CDR3 DNA: TGTGCCACTACCCCTAGGGCCAACGTCCTGACTTTC
CDR3 protein: CATTPRANVLTF

V gene: TRBV7-9
J gene: TRBJ1-1
D gene: -
clone size: many
CDR3 DNA: TGTGCCACAACCGCGGCTGGTATTATTGGCACTGAAGCTTTCTTT
CDR3 protein: CATTAAGIIGTEAFF

V gene: TRBV19
J gene: TRBJ1-3
D gene: -
clone size: -
CDR3 DNA: TGTGCCAGTAGTGCCGACGGCGGAAACACCATATATTTT
CDR3 protein: CASSADGGNTIYF

V gene: TRBV20-1
J gene: TRBJ2-7
D gene: -
clone size: -
CDR3 DNA: TGCAGTGCTGATTCGGCTAGGCAATCTTACGAGCAGTACTTC
CDR3 protein: CSADSARQSYEQYF

V gene: TRBV7-9
J gene: TRBJ1-2
D gene: TRBD1
clone size: many
CDR3 DNA: TGTGCCAGCAGCAGTATGGGACAGGTGGGCTTGGACTACACCTTC
CDR3 protein: CASSSMGQVGLDYTF

V gene: TRBV7-3
J gene: TRBJ1-6
D gene: -
clone size: many
CDR3 DNA: TGTGCCAGCAGCTTAACAGTAATGGGGTCACCCCTCCACTTT
CDR3 protein: CASSLTVMGSPLHF

V gene: TRBV12-3/TRBV12-4
J gene: TRBJ1-1
D gene: -
clone size: many
CDR3 DNA: TGTGCCAGCAGCCCCATGGGAAGTATGAACACTGAAGCTTTCTTT
CDR3 protein: CASSPMGSMNTEAFF

V gene: TRBV27
J gene: TRBJ1-2
D gene: TRBD1
clone size: many
CDR3 DNA: TGTGCCAGCAGTTTACTCACAGGGGCTGTAGGGGGCTACACCTTC
CDR3 protein: CASSLLTGAVGGYTF

V gene: TRBV7-9
J gene: TRBJ1-1
D gene: -
clone size: few
CDR3 DNA: TGTGCCAGCCTTCGAAGTTTCGCTGAAGCTTTCTTT
CDR3 protein: CASLRSFAEAFF

V gene: TRBV7-9
J gene: TRBJ2-5
D gene: -
clone size: many
CDR3 DNA: TGTGCCAGCAGCTTAGTTCCAAAGTTCCAAGAGACCCAGTACTTC
CDR3 protein: CASSLVPKFQETQYF

V gene: TRBV20-1
J gene: TRBJ2-1
D gene: -
clone size: once
CDR3 DNA: TGCAGTGCTAGCCAACCTAGGACGAATAACAATGAGCAGTTCTTC
CDR3 protein: CSASQPRTNNNEQFF

V gene: TRBV30
J gene: TRBJ1-1
D gene: -
clone size: -
CDR3 DNA: TGTGCCTGGACGGCCGGGACCCCAATCAGGGGTACTGAAGCTTTCTTT
CDR3 protein: CAWTAGTPIRGTEAFF

V gene: TRBV19
J gene: TRBJ2-6
D gene: TRBD1
clone size: -
CDR3 DNA: TGTGCCAGTAGCCCGGACAGGGGGTACTCTGGGGCCAACGTCCTGACTTTC
CDR3 protein: CASSPDRGYSGANVLTF